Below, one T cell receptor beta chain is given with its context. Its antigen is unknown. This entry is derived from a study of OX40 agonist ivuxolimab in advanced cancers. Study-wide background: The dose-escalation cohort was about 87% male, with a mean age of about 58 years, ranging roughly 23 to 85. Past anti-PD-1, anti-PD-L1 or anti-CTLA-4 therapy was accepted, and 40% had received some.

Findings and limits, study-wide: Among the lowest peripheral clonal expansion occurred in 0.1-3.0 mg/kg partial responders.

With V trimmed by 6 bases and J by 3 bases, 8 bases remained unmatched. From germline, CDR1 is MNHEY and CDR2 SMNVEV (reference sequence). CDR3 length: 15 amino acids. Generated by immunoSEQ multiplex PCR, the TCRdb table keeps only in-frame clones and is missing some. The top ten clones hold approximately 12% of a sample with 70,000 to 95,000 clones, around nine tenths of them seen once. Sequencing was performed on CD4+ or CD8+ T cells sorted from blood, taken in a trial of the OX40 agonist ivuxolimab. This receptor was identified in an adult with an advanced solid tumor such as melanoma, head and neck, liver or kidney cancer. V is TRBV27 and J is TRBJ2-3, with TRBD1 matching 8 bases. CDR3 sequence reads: CASRETGVGTDTQYF. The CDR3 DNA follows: TGTGCCAGCAGGGAGACAGGGGTTGGGACAGATACGCAGTATTTT.